Presented here are 30 T cell receptor beta chains from one specimen sequenced in a study of technical replicates of blood from a handful of donors. Here immunoSEQ multiplex PCR was the method, and the copy in TCRdb shows in-frame clones only, minus some. The sample has fewer than 12,000 clones, about 94% seen once. What was sequenced was PBMCs. The receptors derive from a human donor in good health.

The V call is TRBV4-1, the J call TRBJ2-7; weak D call: TRBD1 (8 bases). The CDR3 covers 16 residues. CDR1 is MGHRA and CDR2 is YSYEKL in the germline V gene. Trimming pared 3 bases from V and 5 bases from J, leaving 20 bases between. The CDR3 reads CASSQGGTGLSDEQYF. CDR3 coding DNA: TGCGCCAGCAGCCAGGGGGGGACAGGCCTCAGCGACGAGCAGTACTTC.

CDR3 in amino acids: CAWRTGGYEQYF. The CDR3 coding sequence is TGTGCCTGGAGGACAGGGGGGTACGAGCAGTACTTC. This rearrangement joins TRBV30 to TRBJ2-7; TRBD1 agrees at 9 bases. V shed 3 bases and J 4 bases; nucleotides not matched to a gene: 1. Germline V gene sequence: CDR1 GTSNPN, CDR2 SVGIG (reference sequence). The CDR3 totals 12 residues.

The V and J genes are TRBV5-1 and TRBJ2-7; D unclear. Germline V gives CDR1 SGHRS, CDR2 YFSETQ. The CDR3 length is 14 residues. Trimming took off 0 bases at V and 2 bases at J, with 9 bases between the two ends. The DNA for the CDR3 is TGCGCCAGCAGCTTGGCTCAGTCCACCTACGAGCAGTACTTC. It codes for CASSLAQSTYEQYF.

This chain joins TRBV18 and TRBJ1-4; TRBD1 is a possible D gene (6 bases). The CDR3 length is 14 residues. Per the germline V gene, CDR1 is KGHSH and CDR2 is LQKENI. V dropped 0 bases and J dropped 5 bases, with 7 bases sitting between them. For the CDR3, the DNA is TGTGCCAGCTCACCACCCCAGGGGAATGAAAAACTGTTTTTT. Encoded protein: CASSPPQGNEKLFF.

This sequence joins TRBV18 and TRBJ1-5; D ambiguous. V lost 1 base, J lost 3 bases, and 10 bases lay in between. This CDR3 has 15 amino acids. Germline values: CDR1 KGHSH, CDR2 LQKENI. The CDR3 DNA reads as TGTGCCAGCTCACCACAATCTGGGCTCAATCAGCCCCAGCATTTT. It codes for CASSPQSGLNQPQHF.

The V call is TRBV25-1, the J call TRBJ2-5; TRBD1 aligns across 11 bases. Germline V CDR1 and CDR2: MGHDK, SYGVNS. J gave up 5 bases and V 2 bases, and 4 bases lay outside the gene matches. CDR3 size: 15 residues. CDR3 nucleotide sequence: TGTGCCAGCAGTGAAGGACAGGGGGCGCGTGAGACCCAGTACTTC. Its translation is CASSEGQGARETQYF.

The V call is TRBV27, the J call TRBJ1-2; TRBD1 is a possible D gene (6 bases). Trimming pared 4 bases from V and 4 bases from J, leaving 10 bases between. Per the germline V gene, CDR1 is MNHEY and CDR2 is SMNVEV (reference sequence). The CDR3 sequence is 13 residues long. This chain's CDR3 is CASSWGPGYGYTF. CDR3 DNA: TGTGCCAGCAGTTGGGGGCCAGGCTATGGCTACACCTTC.

The chain joins TRBV7-8 to TRBJ1-5; D not certain. Germline CDR1 SGHVS, CDR2 FQNEAQ. Trimming removed 6 bases from V and 5 bases from J, with 17 bases in between. The CDR3 is 15 residues long. CDR3: CASRKSRLPDQPQHF. For the CDR3, the DNA is TGTGCCAGCAGAAAAAGTCGGTTACCCGATCAGCCCCAGCATTTT.

The rearrangement uses TRBV7-3 and TRBJ2-6; D not certain. The ends were cut back, 5 bases at V and 0 bases at J, with 5 bases in the middle. This CDR3 is 14 amino acids long. Germline CDR1 SGHTA, CDR2 FQGTGA. Here the CDR3 DNA reads TGTGCCAGCAGCCCCTCCTCTGGGGCCAACGTCCTGACTTTC. Translating it yields CASSPSSGANVLTF. Drawing the rest from reference TRBV7-3 and TRBJ2-6, the complete variable domain is GAGVSQTPSNKVTEKGKYVELRCDPISGHTALYWYRQSLGQGPEFLIYFQGTGAADDSGLPNDRFFAVRPEGSVSTLKIQRTERGDSAVYLCASSPSSGANVLTFGAGSRLTVL.

The J gene is TRBJ1-2, the V gene TRBV7-2; D gene ambiguous. V dropped 0 bases and J dropped 3 bases, with 8 bases sitting between them. The CDR3 consists of 14 residues. Germline V gene sequence: CDR1 SGHTA, CDR2 FQGNSA. This CDR3 reads CASSLAVADYGYTF. The CDR3, as DNA: TGTGCCAGCAGCTTAGCCGTGGCGGACTATGGCTACACCTTC. The whole variable domain, remainder taken from reference TRBV7-2 and TRBJ1-2, is GAGVSQSPSNKVTEKGKDVELRCDPISGHTALYWYRQSLGQGLEFLIYFQGNSAPDKSGLPSDRFSAERTGGSVSTLTIQRTQQEDSAVYLCASSLAVADYGYTFGSGTRLTVV.

This sequence joins TRBV5-1 and TRBJ1-2; TRBD1 matches 7 bases. CDR3 size: 15 residues. The germline V gene encodes CDR1 SGHRS and CDR2 YFSETQ. V lost 0 bases and J lost 8; bases outside the gene matches: 10. Here the CDR3 reads CASSLGQLGGAGYTF. The CDR3 DNA reads as TGCGCCAGCAGCTTGGGCCAACTAGGGGGCGCGGGCTACACCTTC.

The rearrangement uses TRBV11-2 and TRBJ2-7, with 8 bases matching TRBD2. The length of the CDR3 is 15 residues. Germline CDR1 and CDR2: SGHAT and FQNNGV. Trimming cost V 5 bases and J 5 bases; bases outside gene matches: 11. The CDR3 DNA follows: TGTGCCAGCAGCCTGGGAGGCGGGAGGTCCAACGAGCAGTACTTC. Protein: CASSLGGGRSNEQYF.

V gene TRBV6-1 combines with J gene TRBJ1-2; maybe TRBD1 (5 bases). The CDR3 loop spans 12 amino acids. Per the germline V gene, CDR1 is MNHNS and CDR2 is SASEGT. Trimming took off 6 bases at V and 9 bases at J, with 14 bases between the two ends. CDR3 bases: TGTGCCAGCAGGGACATAGCTTCCAGCTACACCTTC. Translating gives CASRDIASSYTF.

The rearrangement links TRBV6-5 to TRBJ2-3, with a tentative D call TRBD2 (7 bases). The CDR3 is made up of 16 amino acids. Trimming shortened V by 0 bases and J by 1 base, and 11 bases separated the two germline ends. The germline gives CDR1 MNHEY, CDR2 SVGAGI. The CDR3 loop is CASSYSGGQGTDTQYF. The CDR3 DNA is TGTGCCAGCAGTTACTCGGGGGGGCAGGGCACAGATACGCAGTATTTT.

The rearrangement uses TRBV7-3 and TRBJ2-7, with 11 bases lining up with TRBD2. In germline, CDR1 is SGHTA, CDR2 FQGTGA. After removal of 5 bases from V and 2 bases from J, the junction contained 5 bases not matched to a gene. CDR3 length: 15 amino acids. In DNA, the CDR3 is TGTGCCAGCAGCCAAGGACTAGCGGGCCCCTACGAGCAGTACTTC. This sequence encodes CASSQGLAGPYEQYF.

The rearrangement uses TRBV25-1 and TRBJ2-5; 10 bases match TRBD2. V dropped 1 base and J dropped 7; count of bases not matched to a gene: 15. The CDR3 has 18 residues. From germline, CDR1 is MGHDK and CDR2 SYGVNS. CDR3 bases: TGTGCCAGCAGTGAATGGCCAGCGGGAGGGCCTTCCGGCGGGACCCAGTACTTC. Protein: CASSEWPAGGPSGGTQYF.

V gene TRBV6-5 combines with J gene TRBJ2-7, with D possibly being TRBD2 (6 bases). This CDR3 spans 12 amino acids. Germline CDR1 is MNHEY and CDR2 is SVGAGI. V lost 6 bases and J lost 5, with 11 bases in between. The CDR3 DNA reads as TGTGCCAGCAGGGATGGGGGGAACGAGCAGTACTTC. It encodes CASRDGGNEQYF.

V usage is TRBV2 and J usage is TRBJ1-1; 9 bases match TRBD1. V lost 9 bases and J lost 5; bases outside the gene matches: 7. Germline CDR1 and CDR2: SNHLY and FYNNEI. The CDR3 loop spans 13 amino acids. The CDR3, as DNA: TGTGCCAGTGAAGCGACAGGGGGGACTGAAGCTTTCTTT. Translating gives CASEATGGTEAFF.

This sequence joins TRBV7-8 and TRBJ1-3, with 7 positions matching TRBD1. CDR3 length: 18 amino acids. The V segment lost 5 bases and the J segment 4 bases; nucleotides outside the gene matches: 17. Germline V gene sequence: CDR1 SGHVS, CDR2 FQNEAQ. The DNA of the CDR3 is TGTGCCAGCAGCACAGAATCCGGGACAGCCCTTTCGGGAAACACCATATATTTT. This gives the protein CASSTESGTALSGNTIYF.

The gene calls are TRBV6-1 and TRBJ1-5; weak D call: TRBD1 (5 bases). Per germline, CDR1 MNHNS and CDR2 SASEGT. This CDR3 comprises 14 residues. The V end lost 7 bases, the J end lost 5 bases, and 15 bases lay between the germline ends. CDR3 sequence: CASNRPGGDQPQHF. CDR3 nucleotides: TGTGCCAGCAATCGCCCCGGGGGAGATCAGCCCCAGCATTTT.

The V and J genes are TRBV11-3 and TRBJ2-3, with a tentative D call TRBD2 (5 bases). Germline CDR1 SGHNT, CDR2 YENEEA. The CDR3 totals 11 residues. V gave up 4 bases and J gave up 8 bases, with 7 bases separating them. CDR3 nucleotide sequence: TGTGCCAGCAGCTCCGGAGGTACGCAGTATTTT. Amino acid sequence: CASSSGGTQYF.

As to this clone: A junction end diverges from the germline sequence, so it may reflect a read error. V is TRBV27 and J is TRBJ2-1; 10 positions match TRBD2. The CDR3 contains 11 residues. The germline gives CDR1 MNHEY, CDR2 SMNVEV (reference sequence). The CDR3 is CASSHGLAAVF. In DNA form, the CDR3 reads TGTGCCAGCAGCCACGGACTAGCGGCGGTCTTC.

The rearrangement joins TRBV19 to TRBJ2-7; 9 bases are a match to TRBD1. CDR1 and CDR2 from the germline V gene are LNHDA and SQIVND (reference sequence). The CDR3 sequence is 15 residues long. The trim removed 3 bases at V and 4 bases at J, leaving 7 bases unmatched. The CDR3 DNA reads TGTGCCAGTAGTATGGACAGGGGTTACGGGTACGAGCAGTACTTC. It specifies CASSMDRGYGYEQYF. Full variable domain (remainder filled in from reference TRBV19 and TRBJ2-7): DGGITQSPKYLFRKEGQNVTLSCEQNLNHDAMYWYRQDPGQGLRLIYYSQIVNDFQKGDIAEGYSVSREKKESFPLTVTSAQKNPTAFYLCASSMDRGYGYEQYFGPGTRLTVT.

This sequence joins TRBV6-6 and TRBJ2-3; D may be TRBD2 (5 bases). Trimming took 7 bases from V and 5 from J, leaving 13 bases between them. The germline CDR1 and CDR2 sequences are MNHNY and SVGAGI (reference sequence). The CDR3 covers 13 residues. CDR3 bases: TGTGCCAGCAAAGGAGGTTCCGTAGATACGCAGTATTTT. Its translation: CASKGGSVDTQYF.

The V call is TRBV7-9, the J call TRBJ1-5; no firm D call. Germline CDR1 reads SEHNR; CDR2 reads FQNEAQ (reference sequence). Trimming cost V 5 bases and J 4 bases, with 12 bases left between them. This CDR3 region has 14 residues. DNA for the CDR3: TGTGCCAGCAGCCCTACGGAGGGTAATCAGCCCCAGCATTTT. Its protein is CASSPTEGNQPQHF.

V usage is TRBV5-1 and J usage is TRBJ2-1; 8 bases map to TRBD2. Unmatched junction bases numbered 4, after V lost 5 bases and J lost 3 bases. This CDR3 spans 14 amino acids. Germline assignment: CDR1 SGHRS and CDR2 YFSETQ. The CDR3 sequence is CASSRREDYNEQFF. CDR3 sequence (DNA): TGCGCCAGCAGTCGGCGGGAGGACTACAATGAGCAGTTCTTC.

V gene TRBV5-1 combines with J gene TRBJ2-3; 8 bases map to TRBD2. CDR1 is SGHRS, CDR2 YFSETQ, per germline. The CDR3 is 14 residues long. The J segment lost 6 bases and the V segment lost 0 bases, leaving 3 bases of the junction unmatched. The chain's CDR3 is CASSLDSGGDTQYF. DNA of the CDR3: TGCGCCAGCAGCTTGGACTCGGGAGGGGATACGCAGTATTTT.

Only one count was recorded for this clone. Here the CDR3 DNA reads TGTGCCAGCTCACCAGGACAAAATCAGCCCCAGCATTTT. Protein: CASSPGQNQPQHF. This chain joins TRBV18 and TRBJ1-5, with D perhaps matching TRBD1 (5 bases). Between the trimmed V and J ends, which lost 2 bases and 4 bases, there was a span of 6 bases. The germline V gene has CDR1 KGHSH and CDR2 LQKENI. The CDR3 length is 13 residues. The complete variable domain, with remaining parts taken from reference TRBV18 and TRBJ1-5, reads NAGVMQNPRHLVRRRGQEARLRCSPMKGHSHVYWYRQLPEEGLKFMVYLQKENIIDESGMPKERFSAEFPKEGPSILRIQQVVRGDSAAYFCASSPGQNQPQHFGDGTRLSIL.

CDR3 coding DNA: TGTGCCAGCAGCTTAGCCACAGACACCGGGGAGCTGTTTTTT. Amino acid sequence: CASSLATDTGELFF. This rearrangement joins TRBV11-3 to TRBJ2-2, with unresolved D. The germline CDR1 and CDR2 sequences are SGHNT and YENEEA. The ends were cut back, 1 base at V and 3 bases at J, with 6 bases in the middle. The CDR3 runs 14 residues.

In its sample, this clone ranks as medium-sized. The chain links TRBV5-6 to TRBJ2-1, with 10 bases fitting TRBD1. This CDR3 comprises 15 residues. Looked up from germline, CDR1 is SGHDT and CDR2 is YYEEEE. The trim removed 0 bases at V and 4 bases at J, leaving 1 base unmatched. The CDR3 sequence: CASSLGDRGYNEQFF. The CDR3 DNA sequence: TGTGCCAGCAGCTTGGGGGACAGGGGATACAATGAGCAGTTCTTC.